These 25 T cell receptor beta chains were all obtained from the same sample, sequenced in a study of T-cell reconstitution after alpha-beta-depleted transplantation in children. Unique molecular identifiers were used in preparing the TCRbeta library. TCRdb analysed the PCR reads with MiXCR anew, one entry per CDR3 protein. The sample carries about 350,000 distinct CDR3 sequences, roughly 17% recorded once. Sequenced here: PBMCs, mostly from graft donor cells, sampled 360 days after TCRalphabeta/CD19-depleted stem cell transplant. The receptors were gathered from a male patient between 2 and 10 years old who had a stem cell transplant for acute lymphoblastic leukemia, so the T cells may come from the graft donor.

The CDR3 coding sequence is TGCGCCAGCAGCTTGTCTGTACGGGGGTCAACTAATGAAAAACTGTTTTTT. This gives the protein CASSLSVRGSTNEKLFF. The chain is built from TRBV5-1 and TRBJ1-4; D perhaps matches TRBD1 (5 bases). Germline V lookup: CDR1 SGHRS, CDR2 YFSETQ. The CDR3 covers 17 residues. V was pared by 1 base and J by 0 bases, with 13 bases between.

This clonotype was found a few times. The V call is TRBV6-1, the J call TRBJ2-2, with 9 bases fitting TRBD2. Germline V CDR1 and CDR2: MNHNS, SASEGT. The junction had 8 bases not matched to a gene; V was cut back by 5 bases and J by 4 bases. This CDR3 is 16 amino acids long. The CDR3: CASSPQLAGPTGELFF. The CDR3 coding sequence is TGTGCCAGCAGTCCCCAACTAGCGGGTCCCACCGGGGAGCTGTTTTTT.

This clonotype was counted between two and nine times. J is TRBJ2-7 and V is TRBV6-1, with 7 bases matching TRBD2. The CDR3 has 15 amino acids. Unmatched junction bases numbered 13, after V lost 6 bases and J lost 5 bases. Looked up from germline, CDR1 is MNHNS and CDR2 is SASEGT. The CDR3 reads CASSESGLQEHEQYF. The CDR3 DNA reads as TGTGCCAGCAGCGAATCGGGACTACAGGAACACGAGCAGTACTTC.

Only a few counts were recorded for this clonotype. The J gene is TRBJ2-5, the V gene TRBV27; 9 bases agree with TRBD1. Trimming took 6 bases from V and 0 from J; bases not matched to a gene: 5. The V gene's germline CDR1 is MNHEY and CDR2 SMNVEV (reference sequence). The CDR3 sequence is 15 residues long. CDR3 in amino acids: CASSVDRGYQETQYF. The CDR3 nucleotides read TGTGCCAGCAGCGTGGACAGGGGTTACCAAGAGACCCAGTACTTC.

This clonotype was detected only a few times. The rearrangement joins TRBV28 to TRBJ2-7, with D unresolved. The germline V and J ends were trimmed by 6 bases and 12 bases, with 18 bases remaining between them. The CDR3 has 12 residues. Germline V gives CDR1 MDHEN, CDR2 SYDVKM. The CDR3 loop reads CASSQMASGAYF. CDR3 DNA: TGTGCCAGCAGCCAAATGGCGTCGGGCGCGTACTTC.

This clonotype has a handful of counts. The chain has TRBV7-2 and TRBJ2-7, with TRBD1 as a possible D gene (5 bases). V lost 8 bases and J lost 3, with 8 bases in between. CDR3 length: 11 amino acids. Germline V gene data show CDR1 as SGHTA and CDR2 as FQGNSA. The CDR3, as DNA: TGTGCCAGCGGGGCCTTCTACGAGCAGTACTTC. Translating it yields CASGAFYEQYF. The whole variable domain, remainder taken from reference TRBV7-2 and TRBJ2-7, is GAGVSQSPSNKVTEKGKDVELRCDPISGHTALYWYRQSLGQGLEFLIYFQGNSAPDKSGLPSDRFSAERTGGSVSTLTIQRTQQEDSAVYLCASGAFYEQYFGPGTRLTVT.

Worth noting for this clonotype: Just one base apart from a much larger clone, this may be a read error. The chain uses TRBV29-1 and TRBJ2-7, with 8 positions matching TRBD2. This CDR3 spans 16 amino acids. Germline values: CDR1 SQVTM, CDR2 ANQGSEA. The CDR3 coding sequence is TGCAGCGTTGAATTAGGGTTAGCGGGGTCATCCTACGAGCAGCACTTC. The encoded protein is CSVELGLAGSSYEQHF.

At least ten counts were recorded for this clonotype. The chain has TRBV11-2 and TRBJ2-1; 11 bases align to TRBD2. V lost 5 bases and J lost 0; bases outside the gene matches: 6. The V gene's germline CDR1 is SGHAT and CDR2 FQNNGV. This CDR3 region has 17 residues. CDR3 protein: CASSTGTSGLSYNEQFF. The CDR3, as DNA: TGTGCCAGCAGCACCGGGACTAGCGGACTCTCCTACAATGAGCAGTTCTTC.

The chain uses TRBV20-1 and TRBJ2-7; D may be TRBD2 (6 bases). V shed 1 base and J shed 3 bases, with 16 bases lying between them. Germline CDR1 reads DFQATT; CDR2 reads SNEGSKA (reference sequence). This CDR3 is built from 15 residues. The CDR3 nucleotides are TGCAGTGCTAGAGCCACGGGGACTCCAGACTACGAGCAGTACTTC. It yields the protein CSARATGTPDYEQYF.

In this sample, this clonotype turned up a few times. The chain is built from TRBV12-3 or TRBV12-4 and TRBJ1-2, with D possibly TRBD1 on 6 matching bases. V was clipped by 6 bases and J by 2 bases, with 13 bases between them. CDR3 length: 14 residues. CDR3 region: CASSRFTGNYGYTF. CDR3 DNA: TGTGCCAGCAGCCGTTTCACAGGGAACTATGGCTACACCTTC.

This chain's CDR3 is CASSFDRVYEQYF. CDR3 coding DNA: TGTGCCAGCAGTTTCGACAGGGTCTACGAGCAGTACTTC. The V and J genes are TRBV28 and TRBJ2-7; 7 nucleotides align to TRBD1. Trimming took 3 bases from V and 3 from J; bases not matched to a gene: 2. CDR3 length: 13 residues. CDR1 and CDR2 from the germline V gene are MDHEN and SYDVKM. Variable domain in full (rest from reference TRBV28 and TRBJ2-7): DVKVTQSSRYLVKRTGEKVFLECVQDMDHENMFWYRQDPGLGLRLIYFSYDVKMKEKGDIPEGYSVSREKKERFSLILESASTNQTSMYLCASSFDRVYEQYFGPGTRLTVT.

V gene TRBV20-1 combines with J gene TRBJ1-1, with 8 nucleotides matching TRBD1. CDR1 and CDR2 (germline): DFQATT, SNEGSKA (reference sequence). The J segment lost 1 base and the V segment lost 4 bases, leaving 2 bases of the junction unmatched. CDR3 length equals 13 residues. The CDR3 protein is CSAKTGANTEAFF. Written as DNA, the CDR3 is TGCAGTGCTAAGACAGGGGCGAACACTGAAGCTTTCTTT.

This clonotype came up a few times. The chain joins TRBV7-6 to TRBJ2-5, with D possibly TRBD2 on 5 matching bases. Trimming removed 6 bases from V and 2 bases from J, with 16 bases in between. This CDR3 has 15 residues. Germline V lookup: CDR1 SGHVS, CDR2 FNYEAQ. The CDR3 loop reads CASSPNGLQQETQYF. The CDR3 nucleotides read TGTGCCAGCAGTCCTAACGGACTCCAGCAAGAGACCCAGTACTTC.

A few counts support this clonotype. The rearrangement links TRBV7-9 to TRBJ1-2; a weak D match, TRBD1 (6 bases). Germline CDR1 SEHNR, CDR2 FQNEAQ (reference sequence). V gave up 0 bases and J gave up 7 bases, with 9 bases separating them. This CDR3 is 13 amino acids long. The CDR3 DNA follows: TGTGCCAGCAGCTTAGCGTCGACAGGTGGCTACACCTTC. Residues: CASSLASTGGYTF.

In this sample, this clonotype turned up a few times. This chain joins TRBV4-1 and TRBJ1-6; tentative D call: TRBD1 (5 bases). The CDR3 sequence is 16 residues long. The V gene lost 1 base and the J gene lost 7 bases, with 14 bases spanning the gap. CDR1 is MGHRA and CDR2 is YSYEKL in the germline V gene. The CDR3 coding sequence is TGCGCCAGCAGCCAAGCGGGAGGGGTTCGAAATTCACCCCTCCACTTT. This sequence encodes CASSQAGGVRNSPLHF.

This clonotype was seen a handful of times. The chain is built from TRBV21-1 and TRBJ2-7; the table's D call of TRBD2 was not tested on the DNA. TRBV21-1 is a listed pseudogene. The CDR3 is 19 residues long. CDR3 sequence (DNA): TGTGCCAGCAGCAAAAGGTTCCTAGCGGGAGATCCCCGCTCCTACGAGCAGTACTTC. Translation gives CASSKRFLAGDPRSYEQYF.

The rearrangement links TRBV5-1 to TRBJ2-1; 10 bases agree with TRBD2. V was pared by 4 bases and J by 9 bases, with 7 bases of the junction left unmatched. Per germline, CDR1 SGHRS and CDR2 YFSETQ. The CDR3 has 14 residues. CDR3 in amino acids: CASSLPGLAPEQFF. DNA of the CDR3: TGCGCCAGCAGCCTCCCGGGACTAGCGCCTGAGCAGTTCTTC.

This clonotype showed up many times. The rearrangement joins TRBV5-8 to TRBJ1-1, with D unclear. The CDR3 contains 13 residues. V was cut by 1 base and J by 2 bases, with 6 bases left in between. Germline lookup yields CDR1 SGHTS and CDR2 YDEGEE. Here the CDR3 reads CASSLNLNTEAFF. CDR3 DNA: TGTGCCAGCAGCTTGAATCTAAACACTGAAGCTTTCTTT.

V is TRBV12-3 or TRBV12-4 and J is TRBJ1-5; possibly TRBD1 for D (6 bases). The CDR3 spans 15 residues. V lost 3 bases, J lost 2 bases, and 11 bases lay in between. The CDR3 protein is CASSLAGDGNQPQHF. The CDR3 nucleotides read TGTGCCAGCAGTTTGGCAGGGGACGGCAATCAGCCCCAGCATTTT.

This clonotype has only a few counts. V is TRBV4-3 and J is TRBJ2-2; perhaps D is TRBD1 or TRBD2 (5 bases each). There are 16 residues in the CDR3. CDR1 LGHNA and CDR2 YSLEER come from the germline V gene. V was pared by 1 base and J by 4 bases, with 13 bases between. DNA of the CDR3: TGCGCCAGCAGCCAAGCAGAGGGGTTGCGCACCGGGGAGCTGTTTTTT. As protein: CASSQAEGLRTGELFF.

The sample holds a few counts of this clonotype. V gene TRBV7-9 combines with J gene TRBJ2-3; D gene ambiguous. V was shortened by 1 base and J by 2 bases, with 13 bases between the two germline ends. The germline gives CDR1 SEHNR, CDR2 FQNEAQ (reference sequence). CDR3 size: 16 residues. The CDR3 coding sequence is TGTGCCAGCAGCTTAGTGCTGGTTGGGGACACAGATACGCAGTATTTT. Residues: CASSLVLVGDTDTQYF.

This clonotype occurred a few times. The chain couples TRBV7-3 to TRBJ2-7, with 8 bases identical to TRBD2. The length of the CDR3 is 13 residues. The J segment lost 6 bases and the V segment lost 6 bases, leaving 7 bases of the junction unmatched. Germline V gene lookup returns CDR1 SGHTA and CDR2 FQGTGA. The CDR3 bases are TGTGCCAGCAGTTCCGGACTAGCTGCCGAGCAGTACTTC. This codes for CASSSGLAAEQYF.

This clonotype was found a few times. This chain connects TRBV9 to TRBJ1-2; the D gene is possibly TRBD1 (5 bases). Trimming pared 0 bases from V and 0 bases from J, leaving 9 bases between. CDR1 is SGDLS and CDR2 is YYNGEE in the germline V gene. This CDR3 has 15 amino acids. The CDR3, as DNA: TGTGCCAGCAGCGTAGCCCGGGGCTCTAACTATGGCTACACCTTC. Protein product: CASSVARGSNYGYTF.

The gene calls are TRBV6-1 and TRBJ2-2; 9 bases agree with TRBD2. Losses at the gene ends were 5 bases for V and 8 bases for J; bases not matched to a gene: 3. Germline V gene sequence: CDR1 MNHNS, CDR2 SASEGT. This CDR3 is built from 13 residues. CDR3 protein: CASSRLAVGELFF. CDR3 DNA: TGTGCCAGCAGTAGACTAGCGGTGGGGGAGCTGTTTTTT.

This clonotype was counted between two and nine times. J is TRBJ2-1 and V is TRBV12-3 or TRBV12-4; D ambiguous. This CDR3 spans 13 amino acids. The V end was cut by 3 bases, the J end by 4 bases, with 7 bases between. The CDR3 region is CASSFRDYNEQFF. CDR3 in DNA: TGTGCCAGCAGTTTTAGGGATTACAATGAGCAGTTCTTC.